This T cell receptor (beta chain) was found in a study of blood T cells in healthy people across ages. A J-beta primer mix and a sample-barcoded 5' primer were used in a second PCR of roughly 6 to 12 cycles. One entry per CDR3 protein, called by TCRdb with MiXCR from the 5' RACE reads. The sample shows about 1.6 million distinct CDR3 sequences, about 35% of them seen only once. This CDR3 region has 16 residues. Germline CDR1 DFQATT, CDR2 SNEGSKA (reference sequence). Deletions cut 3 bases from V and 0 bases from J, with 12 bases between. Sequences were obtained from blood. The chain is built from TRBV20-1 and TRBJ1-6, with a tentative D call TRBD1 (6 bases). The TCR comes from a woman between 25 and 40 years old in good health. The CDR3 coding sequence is TGCAGTGCTAGTTTTCAGGGGACCTCCTATAATTCACCCCTCCACTTT. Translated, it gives CSASFQGTSYNSPLHF.